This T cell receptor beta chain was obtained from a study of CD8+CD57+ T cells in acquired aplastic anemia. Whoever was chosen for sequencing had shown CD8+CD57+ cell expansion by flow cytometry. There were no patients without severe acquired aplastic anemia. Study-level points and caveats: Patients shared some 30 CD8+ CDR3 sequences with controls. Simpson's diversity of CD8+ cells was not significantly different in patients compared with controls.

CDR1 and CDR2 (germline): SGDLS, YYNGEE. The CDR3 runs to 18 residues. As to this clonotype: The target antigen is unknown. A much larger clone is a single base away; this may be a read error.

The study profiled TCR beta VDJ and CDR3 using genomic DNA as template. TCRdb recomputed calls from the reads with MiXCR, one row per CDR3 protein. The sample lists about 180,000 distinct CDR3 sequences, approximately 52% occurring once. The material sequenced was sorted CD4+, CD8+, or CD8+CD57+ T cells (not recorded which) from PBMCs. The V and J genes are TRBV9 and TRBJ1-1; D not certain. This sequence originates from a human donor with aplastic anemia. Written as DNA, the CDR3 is TGTGCCAGCAGCCAACCCCCCGCCTTAGGACCGCCGAACACTGAAGCTTCCTTT. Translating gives CASSQPPALGPPNTEASF.